This T cell receptor beta chain derives from a study of T cells after yellow fever vaccination (dated by TCRdb to the late 2010s). Context from the whole study: The SMART-Seq v4 Ultra Low Input RNA kit was used to prepare libraries from fractions with low cell numbers. To follow T-cell clones before and after primary and booster YFV17D yellow fever vaccination, bulk TCR alpha and beta repertoires were sequenced over time. The cohort comprised two healthy male donors, one aged 18 to 30 and one aged 30 to 40 years. Blood samples were taken at several timepoints before and after primary and secondary immunization, and bulk PBMC replicates and cell subsets were isolated.

The investigation overall reported the following: FACS-sorted repertoires could contain abundant contaminating clonotypes from the bulk population, so computational filtering was required. Most clones expanded after primary vaccination (approximately 97% of CD4 and approximately 90% of CD8) were re-detected after the booster, suggesting that broad memory maintenance occurred. Only a couple of donors were included in the study, so the extent to which the findings can be generalized is limited. Compared with the primary T-cell response, the secondary T-cell response was weaker but faster, peaking on day 5 rather than day 15. A small share of clonotypes occurred in both CD4 and CD8 compartments, likely arising from convergent recombination.

Only a few counts were recorded for this clonotype. No antigen is known for it. Within one base of it there is no much larger clone, and no base qualities were kept. Per the publication, the treatment or condition label means: live attenuated yellow fever vaccine strain. A standard Ficoll-Paque protocol was used to isolate PBMCs from peripheral blood. CD4 and CD8 T-cell fractions were isolated with Dynabeads CD4 and CD8 positive selection kits. TriZol was used to extract RNA from bulk PBMCs, CD4 and CD8 fractions, and dextramer-positive and dextramer-negative fractions. For sequencing, an Illumina NovaSeq 6000 was employed. TCR cDNA was synthesized by 5'RACE template switching, through which a universal primer site and unique molecular identifiers were introduced. Priming for cDNA synthesis came from both the TCR alpha and TCR beta constant segments. Library amplification used two PCR steps, and the second PCR step added sample barcodes and sequencing adapters. Sequencing of libraries was done on Illumina HiSeq 2500 (2x100 bp) or NovaSeq (2x150 bp). Concerning the study's data processing: Demultiplexing of reads and collapsing into UMI consensus sequences were performed with MIGEC, and V(D)J alignment was carried out with MiXCR. Vaccine-responding clonotypes were defined with edgeR using replicate PBMC samples, requiring FDR below 0.01 and a log2 fold change above 5 up to day 15. Bulk clonotypes were assigned CD4 or CD8 identity according to which sequenced CD4 or CD8 repertoire held them at higher abundance. TCRdb cleaned the public reads at Q25 with fastp, built clones with MiXCR and kept in-frame beta chains. Duplicate CDR3 protein sequences are folded into a single record with the most common DNA and genes. Clone size and V and J calls follow TCRdb, not the original study. For this sample the table gives about 340,000 distinct CDR3 sequences, of which around 13% were detected only once. The ten largest clonotypes hold 2.5% to 3.5% of the sample.

Relative to germline, V is 3 bases shorter and J is 1 base shorter, with 9 bases between their ends. Taken from the germline V gene, the CDR1 and CDR2 loops are ENHRY and SYGVKD. From the cysteine through the phenylalanine, the CDR3 covers 14 amino acids. Only the CDR3 DNA stays, 42 bases, in frame from base 1. The material sequenced was CD4+ T cells sorted from PBMCs, taken 15 days after the yellow fever booster vaccination. The clonotype comes from a man in his late teens or twenties who received the YFV17D yellow fever vaccine. The sequence joins TRBV10-3 to TRBJ1-1; the D gene assignment is ambiguous. At the DNA level, the sequence is TGTGCCATCAGTGACGGCGGAAAGAACACTGAAGCTTTCTTT. It translates to CAISDGGKNTEAFF.